The rows below give T cell receptor beta chains drawn from one sample of a study of T-cell reconstitution after alpha-beta-depleted transplantation in children. TCRdb re-analysed the PCR reads in MiXCR, keeping a single row per CDR3 protein. The table has about 300,000 distinct CDR3 sequences, around 10% seen once. The source material was PBMCs, sampled before TCRalphabeta/CD19-depleted stem cell transplant. Receptors originate from a boy in the first two years of life with acute myeloid leukemia, due to receive a stem cell transplant. CDR3s include the opening cysteine and the closing phenylalanine or tryptophan. D genes are given only for firm matches. Only part of the rows carry a size: once, few, many, or a class if the clone is expanded.

j_call	d_call	v_call	clone_size	cdr3_aa	cdr3_nt
TRBJ2-3	-	TRBV28	few	CASSLSPDSTDTQYF	TGTGCCAGCAGTTTAAGTCCGGACTCCACAGATACGCAGTATTTT
TRBJ1-1	TRBD1	TRBV4-1	many	CASRTGFAAEAFF	TGCGCCAGCCGGACAGGCTTTGCGGCGGAAGCTTTCTTT
TRBJ2-3	TRBD2	TRBV12-3/TRBV12-4	many	CASSAGLAGSDTQYF	TGTGCCAGCAGTGCGGGACTAGCGGGGTCGGATACGCAGTATTTT
TRBJ2-6	TRBD1	TRBV10-3	many	CAISAGQGTGANVLTF	TGTGCCATCAGTGCGGGACAGGGAACCGGGGCCAACGTCCTGACTTTC
TRBJ2-3	-	TRBV5-1	many	CASSPRTDTDTQYF	TGCGCCAGCAGCCCCCGGACGGACACAGATACGCAGTATTTT
TRBJ1-5	-	TRBV2	-	CASSGPSSRGAWDQPQHF	TGTGCCAGCAGTGGCCCATCCTCCCGAGGGGCTTGGGATCAGCCCCAGCATTTT
TRBJ1-5	-	TRBV30	-	CAWSVSGDQPQHF	TGTGCCTGGAGTGTAAGCGGAGACCAGCCCCAGCATTTT
TRBJ2-7	-	TRBV7-9	many	CASSLARDIQEYF	TGTGCCAGCAGCTTAGCCCGGGACATCCAGGAGTACTTC
TRBJ1-5	TRBD1	TRBV7-9	many	CASSLSTGPGDQPQHF	TGTGCCAGCAGCTTATCGACAGGGCCAGGGGATCAGCCCCAGCATTTT
TRBJ2-1	-	TRBV7-9	many	CASSQNQGGHEQFF	TGTGCCAGCAGCCAAAACCAGGGAGGCCATGAGCAGTTCTTC
TRBJ1-1	TRBD1	TRBV5-5	many	CASSVQGAYTEAFF	TGTGCCAGCAGCGTCCAGGGGGCCTACACTGAAGCTTTCTTT
TRBJ2-1	-	TRBV27	few	CASSPQGPSNEQFF	TGTGCCAGCAGTCCGCAGGGGCCCTCCAATGAGCAGTTCTTC
TRBJ1-6	-	TRBV29-1	many	CSVEVAGVENSPLHF	TGCAGCGTTGAAGTGGCGGGTGTGGAAAATTCACCCCTCCACTTT
TRBJ2-7	TRBD2	TRBV11-3	many	CASSNSGSGTSVEQYF	TGTGCCAGCAGCAATAGCGGGAGCGGTACGTCTGTCGAGCAGTACTTC
TRBJ1-5	TRBD1	TRBV28	many	CASTGTGDGGNQPQHF	TGTGCCAGCACCGGGACAGGGGATGGAGGCAATCAGCCCCAGCATTTT
TRBJ1-1	-	TRBV29-1	many	CSVDRGNTEAFF	TGCAGCGTTGACAGGGGGAACACTGAAGCTTTCTTT
TRBJ2-3	-	TRBV6-5	-	CASSYSIGASSDTQYF	TGTGCCAGCAGTTACTCGATAGGTGCCAGCTCAGATACGCAGTATTTT
TRBJ2-4	-	TRBV7-2	-	CASSSTLSGAKNIQYF	TGTGCCAGCAGCTCCACCTTGAGTGGCGCCAAAAACATTCAGTACTTC
TRBJ1-1	-	TRBV25-1	many	CASSGSPPRGTEAFF	TGTGCCAGCAGTGGAAGTCCCCCCAGGGGCACTGAAGCTTTCTTT
TRBJ2-3	TRBD2	TRBV5-1	many	CASSLVWLAGGPADTQYF	TGCGCCAGCAGCTTGGTTTGGCTAGCGGGGGGGCCGGCAGATACGCAGTATTTT
TRBJ1-2	-	TRBV5-1	many	CAGTQGLNYGYTF	TGCGCCGGGACACAGGGCCTCAACTATGGCTACACCTTC
TRBJ1-5	TRBD1	TRBV3-1	-	CAICSNILQGFYSNQPQHF	TGTGCCATCTGTTCAAACATCCTACAGGGGTTTTATAGCAATCAGCCCCAGCATTTT
TRBJ2-3	-	TRBV7-9	many	CASSLPRAGTDTQYF	TGTGCCAGCAGCTTACCACGGGCGGGGACAGATACGCAGTATTTT
TRBJ2-1	TRBD2	TRBV14	few	CASSLAGEGYEQFF	TGTGCCAGCAGCCTAGCGGGAGAGGGCTATGAGCAGTTCTTC
TRBJ2-1	-	TRBV3-1	many	CASSQLYNEQFF	TGTGCCAGCAGCCAACTATACAATGAGCAGTTCTTC
TRBJ2-1	-	TRBV6-2/TRBV6-3	-	CASSHNRKRFF	TGTGCCAGCAGTCACAACAGGAAGCGGTTCTTC
TRBJ2-1	-	TRBV29-1	many	CSVAGRVAYNEQFF	TGCAGCGTTGCAGGCAGGGTGGCCTACAATGAGCAGTTCTTC
TRBJ2-7	-	TRBV24-1	many	CATSAIGGYEQYF	TGTGCCACCAGCGCAATTGGGGGCTACGAGCAGTACTTC